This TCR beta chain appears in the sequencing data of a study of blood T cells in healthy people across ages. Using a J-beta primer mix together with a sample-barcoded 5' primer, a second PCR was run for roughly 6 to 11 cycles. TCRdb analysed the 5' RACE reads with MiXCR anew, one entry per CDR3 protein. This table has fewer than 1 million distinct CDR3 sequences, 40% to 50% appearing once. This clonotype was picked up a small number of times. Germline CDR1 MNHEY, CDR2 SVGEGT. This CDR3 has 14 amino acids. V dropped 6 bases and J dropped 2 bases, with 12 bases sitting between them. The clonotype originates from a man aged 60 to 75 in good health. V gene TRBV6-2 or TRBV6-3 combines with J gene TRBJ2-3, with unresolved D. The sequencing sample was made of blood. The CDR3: CASRVRPNTDTQYF. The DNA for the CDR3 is TGTGCCAGCAGGGTTAGACCTAACACAGATACGCAGTATTTT.